A single sample is the source of the 8 T cell receptor beta chains below, sequenced in a study of blood T cell repertoires in COVID-19. TCRdb's copy holds only in-frame clones and misses some; the assay was immunoSEQ multiplex PCR. This sample carries about 160,000 clones, more than 80% of them seen once, and the ten largest clones take around 2.2%. The sequencing input was peripheral blood. These receptors originate from a man aged 65 to 85 with acute or convalescent COVID-19.

Only one count was recorded for this clone. The chain links TRBV5-1 to TRBJ1-1; D not resolved. V gave up 1 base and J gave up 3 bases, with 10 bases separating them. In germline, CDR1 is SGHRS, CDR2 YFSETQ. This CDR3 is 14 amino acids long. This chain's CDR3 is CASSLSAADTEAFF. The CDR3 DNA is TGCGCCAGCAGCTTGTCAGCAGCGGACACTGAAGCTTTCTTT.

The chain uses TRBV11-3 and TRBJ2-2, with D possibly TRBD2 on 6 matching bases. The CDR3 contains 16 residues. V lost 0 bases, J lost 5 bases, and 13 bases lay in between. Germline-derived CDR1 and CDR2 are SGHNT and YENEEA. The CDR3 coding sequence is TGTGCCAGCAGCTTAGATGGCGGGGTGGGGACCGGGGAGCTGTTTTTT. Its protein product is CASSLDGGVGTGELFF.

The chain has TRBV7-3 and TRBJ2-5; 7 bases are a match to TRBD2. V was pared by 4 bases and J by 5 bases, with 22 bases of the junction left unmatched. The CDR3 runs to 19 residues. The V gene's germline CDR1 is SGHTA and CDR2 FQGTGA. This chain's CDR3 is CASSSKTSRNRHLMETQYF. CDR3 sequence (DNA): TGTGCCAGCAGCTCCAAGACTAGCAGGAACCGGCATTTGATGGAGACCCAGTACTTC.

The V gene is TRBV10-1, the J gene TRBJ2-1, with TRBD2 matching 10 bases. With 5 bases clipped from V and 2 bases from J, the junction kept 6 bases outside the gene matches. The CDR3 extends over 16 amino acids. Germline V gene lookup returns CDR1 WNHNN and CDR2 SYGVQD (reference sequence). The CDR3 sequence is CASSQTSGATYNEQFF. CDR3 nucleotides: TGCGCCAGCAGTCAAACTAGCGGGGCAACCTACAATGAGCAGTTCTTC.

The chain is built from TRBV2 and TRBJ1-6; no reliable D call. The CDR3 runs to 13 residues. V was clipped by 6 bases and J by 7 bases, with 10 bases between them. CDR1 and CDR2 from the germline V gene are SNHLY and FYNNEI. The CDR3 spells CASSLDWNSPLHF. CDR3 bases: TGTGCCAGCAGCCTGGACTGGAATTCACCCCTCCACTTT.

This clone was recorded once. This chain links TRBV30 with TRBJ1-5; no clear D. The V gene's germline CDR1 is GTSNPN and CDR2 SVGIG (reference sequence). Deletions cut 3 bases from V and 2 bases from J, with 8 bases between. The CDR3 sequence is 13 residues long. CDR3 residues: CAWSPAGNQPQHF. The DNA for the CDR3 is TGTGCCTGGAGCCCGGCGGGCAATCAGCCCCAGCATTTT. The full variable domain, its missing parts supplied by reference TRBV30 and TRBJ1-5, is SQTIHQWPATLVQPVGSPLSLECTVEGTSNPNLYWYRQAAGRGLQLLFYSVGIGQISSEVPQNLSASRPQDRQFILSSKKLLLSDSGFYLCAWSPAGNQPQHFGDGTRLSIL.

The chain joins TRBV6-5 to TRBJ1-5; possibly TRBD1 for D (5 bases). The CDR3 is made up of 15 amino acids. Per germline, CDR1 MNHEY and CDR2 SVGAGI. V was cut by 7 bases and J by 6 bases, with 19 bases left in between. For the CDR3, the DNA is TGTGCCAGCACCTCACACGGGGGGGTAGGTCAGCCCCAGCATTTT. Protein sequence: CASTSHGGVGQPQHF.

The rearrangement links TRBV19 to TRBJ2-5, with D possibly TRBD1 on 6 matching bases. This CDR3 spans 15 amino acids. V was clipped by 6 bases and J by 1 base, with 15 bases between them. Germline V gene sequence: CDR1 LNHDA, CDR2 SQIVND (reference sequence). The CDR3 region is CASSTGQLPQETQYF. DNA of the CDR3: TGTGCCAGTAGCACCGGACAGCTACCCCAAGAGACCCAGTACTTC. Filled out from reference TRBV19 and TRBJ2-5, the complete variable domain reads DGGITQSPKYLFRKEGQNVTLSCEQNLNHDAMYWYRQDPGQGLRLIYYSQIVNDFQKGDIAEGYSVSREKKESFPLTVTSAQKNPTAFYLCASSTGQLPQETQYFGPGTRLLVL.